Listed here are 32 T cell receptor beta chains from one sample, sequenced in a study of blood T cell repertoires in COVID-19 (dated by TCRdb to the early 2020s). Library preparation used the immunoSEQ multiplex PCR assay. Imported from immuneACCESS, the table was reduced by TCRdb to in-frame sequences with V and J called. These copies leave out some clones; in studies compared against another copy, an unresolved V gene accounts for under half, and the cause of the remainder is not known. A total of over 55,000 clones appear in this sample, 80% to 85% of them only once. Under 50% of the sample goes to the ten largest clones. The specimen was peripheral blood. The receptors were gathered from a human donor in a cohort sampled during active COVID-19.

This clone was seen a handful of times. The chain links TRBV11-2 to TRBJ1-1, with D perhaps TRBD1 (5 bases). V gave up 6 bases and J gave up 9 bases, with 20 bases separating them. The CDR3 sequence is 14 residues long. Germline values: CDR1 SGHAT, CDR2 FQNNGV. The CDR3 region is CASSPGGGRGKAFF. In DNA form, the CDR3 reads TGTGCCAGCAGTCCTGGCGGAGGGCGGGGGAAAGCTTTCTTT.

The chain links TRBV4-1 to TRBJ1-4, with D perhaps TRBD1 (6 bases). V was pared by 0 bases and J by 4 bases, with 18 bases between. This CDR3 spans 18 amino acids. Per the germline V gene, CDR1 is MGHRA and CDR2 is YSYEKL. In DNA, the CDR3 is TGCGCCAGCAGCCAAGAGGCCCCCCGACAGGATTTTAATGAAAAACTGTTTTTT. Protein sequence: CASSQEAPRQDFNEKLFF.

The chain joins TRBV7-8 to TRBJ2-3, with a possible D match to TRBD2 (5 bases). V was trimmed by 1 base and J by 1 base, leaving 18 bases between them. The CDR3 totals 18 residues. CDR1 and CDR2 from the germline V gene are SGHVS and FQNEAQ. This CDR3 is CASSLGRRTRDRTDTQYF. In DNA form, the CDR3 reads TGTGCCAGCAGCTTAGGGCGTAGGACCCGGGATCGCACAGATACGCAGTATTTT.

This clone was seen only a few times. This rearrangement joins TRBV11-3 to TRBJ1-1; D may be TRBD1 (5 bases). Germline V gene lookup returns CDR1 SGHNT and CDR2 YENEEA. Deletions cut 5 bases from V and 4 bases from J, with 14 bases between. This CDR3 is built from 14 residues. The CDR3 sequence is CASSPDHGGTEAFF. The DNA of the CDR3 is TGTGCCAGCAGCCCCGACCACGGGGGCACTGAAGCTTTCTTT.

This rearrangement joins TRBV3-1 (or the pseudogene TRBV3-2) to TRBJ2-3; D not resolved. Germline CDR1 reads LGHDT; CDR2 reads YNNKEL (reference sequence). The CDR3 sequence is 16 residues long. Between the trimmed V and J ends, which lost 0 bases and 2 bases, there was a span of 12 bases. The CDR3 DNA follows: TGTGCCAGCAGCCAAGATACGCTACCCCCCACAGATACGCAGTATTTT. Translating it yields CASSQDTLPPTDTQYF.

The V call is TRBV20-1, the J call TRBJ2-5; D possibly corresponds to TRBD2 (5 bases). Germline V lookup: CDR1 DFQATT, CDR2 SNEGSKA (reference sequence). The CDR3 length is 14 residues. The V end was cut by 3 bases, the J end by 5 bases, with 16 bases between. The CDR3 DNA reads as TGCAGTGCTAGTCGGGGTCAACCGCGGGAGACCCAGTACTTC. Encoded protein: CSASRGQPRETQYF.

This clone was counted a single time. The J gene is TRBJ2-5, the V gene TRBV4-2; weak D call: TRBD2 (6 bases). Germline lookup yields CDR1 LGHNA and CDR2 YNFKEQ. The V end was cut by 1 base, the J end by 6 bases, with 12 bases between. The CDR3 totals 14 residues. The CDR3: CASSQGGDAKTQYF. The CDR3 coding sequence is TGTGCCAGCAGCCAAGGGGGGGACGCAAAGACCCAGTACTTC.

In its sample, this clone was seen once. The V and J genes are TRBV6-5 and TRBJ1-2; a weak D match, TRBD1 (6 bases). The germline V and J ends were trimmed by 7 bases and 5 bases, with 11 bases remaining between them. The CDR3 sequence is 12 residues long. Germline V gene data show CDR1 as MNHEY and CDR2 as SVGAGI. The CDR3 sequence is CASKTGRYGYTF. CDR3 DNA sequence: TGTGCCAGCAAAACAGGGAGATATGGCTACACCTTC.

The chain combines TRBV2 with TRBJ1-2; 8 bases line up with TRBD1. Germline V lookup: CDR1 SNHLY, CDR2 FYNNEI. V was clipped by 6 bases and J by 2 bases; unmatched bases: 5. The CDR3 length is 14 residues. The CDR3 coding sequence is TGTGCCAGCAGAACCGGGACAGGAAACTATGGCTACACCTTC. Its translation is CASRTGTGNYGYTF.

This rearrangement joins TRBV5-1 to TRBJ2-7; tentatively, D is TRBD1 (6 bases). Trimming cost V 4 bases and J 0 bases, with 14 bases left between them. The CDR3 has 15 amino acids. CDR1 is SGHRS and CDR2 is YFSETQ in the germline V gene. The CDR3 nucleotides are TGCGCCAGCAGCACGGGACAATACGGCTCCTACGAGCAGTACTTC. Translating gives CASSTGQYGSYEQYF.

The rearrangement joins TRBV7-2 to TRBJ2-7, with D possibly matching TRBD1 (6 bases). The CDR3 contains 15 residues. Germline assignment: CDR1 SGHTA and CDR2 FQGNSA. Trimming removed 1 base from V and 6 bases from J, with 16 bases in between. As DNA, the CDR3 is TGTGCCAGCAGCTTAGAGGTCAGGGGAGTGGGCGAGCAGTACTTC. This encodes CASSLEVRGVGEQYF. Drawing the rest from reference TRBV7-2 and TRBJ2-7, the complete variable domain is GAGVSQSPSNKVTEKGKDVELRCDPISGHTALYWYRQSLGQGLEFLIYFQGNSAPDKSGLPSDRFSAERTGGSVSTLTIQRTQQEDSAVYLCASSLEVRGVGEQYFGPGTRLTVT.

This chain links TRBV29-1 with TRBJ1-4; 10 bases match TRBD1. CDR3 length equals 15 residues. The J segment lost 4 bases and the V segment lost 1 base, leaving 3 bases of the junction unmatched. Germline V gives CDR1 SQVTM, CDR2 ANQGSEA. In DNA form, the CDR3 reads TGCAGCGTTGAAGGAGGACAGGGGGGTAATGAAAAACTGTTTTTT. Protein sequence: CSVEGGQGGNEKLFF. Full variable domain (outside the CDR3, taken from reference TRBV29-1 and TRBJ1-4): SAVISQKPSRDICQRGTSLTIQCQVDSQVTMMFWYRQQPGQSLTLIATANQGSEATYESGFVIDKFPISRPNLTFSTLTVSNMSPEDSSIYLCSVEGGQGGNEKLFFGSGTQLSVL.

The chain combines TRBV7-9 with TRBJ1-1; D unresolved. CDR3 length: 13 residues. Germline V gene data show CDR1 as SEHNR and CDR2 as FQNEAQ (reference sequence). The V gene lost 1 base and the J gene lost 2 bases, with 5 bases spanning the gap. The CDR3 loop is CASSLVLNTEAFF. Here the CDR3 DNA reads TGTGCCAGCAGCTTAGTCCTAAACACTGAAGCTTTCTTT.

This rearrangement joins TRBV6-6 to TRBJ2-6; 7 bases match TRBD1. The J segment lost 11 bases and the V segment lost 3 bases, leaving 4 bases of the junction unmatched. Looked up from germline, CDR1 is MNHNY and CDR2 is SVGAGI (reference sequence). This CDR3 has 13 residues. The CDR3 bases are TGTGCCAGCAGTTATAGACAGGGAGACGTCCTGACTTTC. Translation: CASSYRQGDVLTF.

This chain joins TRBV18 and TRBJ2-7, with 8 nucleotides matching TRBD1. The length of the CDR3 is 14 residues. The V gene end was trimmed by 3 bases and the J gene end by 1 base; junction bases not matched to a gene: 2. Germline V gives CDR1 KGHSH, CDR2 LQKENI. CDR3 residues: CASSPGQVSYEQYF. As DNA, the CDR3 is TGTGCCAGCTCACCGGGACAGGTTTCCTACGAGCAGTACTTC.

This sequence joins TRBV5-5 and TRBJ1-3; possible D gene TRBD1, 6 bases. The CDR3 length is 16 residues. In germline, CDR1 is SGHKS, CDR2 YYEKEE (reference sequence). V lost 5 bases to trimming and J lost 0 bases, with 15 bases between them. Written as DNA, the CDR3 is TGTGCCAGCAGGACAGGCACCAAGGCCTCTGGAAACACCATATATTTT. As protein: CASRTGTKASGNTIYF.

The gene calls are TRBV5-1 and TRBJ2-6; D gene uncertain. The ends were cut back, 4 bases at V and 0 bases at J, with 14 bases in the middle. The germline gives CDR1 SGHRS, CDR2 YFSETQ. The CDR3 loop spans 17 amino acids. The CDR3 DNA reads TGCGCCAGCAGCCCCCGACACATACCCTCTGGGGCCAACGTCCTGACTTTC. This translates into CASSPRHIPSGANVLTF.

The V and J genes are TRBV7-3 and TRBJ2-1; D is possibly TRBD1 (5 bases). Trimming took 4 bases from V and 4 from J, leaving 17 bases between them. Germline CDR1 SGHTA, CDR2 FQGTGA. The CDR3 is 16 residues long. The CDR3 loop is CASSSQPTVEYNEQFF. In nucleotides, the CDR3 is TGTGCCAGCAGCTCCCAGCCGACAGTAGAATACAATGAGCAGTTCTTC.

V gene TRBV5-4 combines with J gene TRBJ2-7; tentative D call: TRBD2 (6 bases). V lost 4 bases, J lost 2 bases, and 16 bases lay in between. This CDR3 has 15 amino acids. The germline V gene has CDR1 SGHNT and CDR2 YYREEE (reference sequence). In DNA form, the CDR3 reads TGTGCCAGCAGCCCGAGCTTGGGCGGGGCCTACGAGCAGTACTTC. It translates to CASSPSLGGAYEQYF. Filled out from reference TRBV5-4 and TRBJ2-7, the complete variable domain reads ETGVTQSPTHLIKTRGQQVTLRCSSQSGHNTVSWYQQALGQGPQFIFQYYREEENGRGNFPPRFSGLQFPNYSSELNVNALELDDSALYLCASSPSLGGAYEQYFGPGTRLTVT.

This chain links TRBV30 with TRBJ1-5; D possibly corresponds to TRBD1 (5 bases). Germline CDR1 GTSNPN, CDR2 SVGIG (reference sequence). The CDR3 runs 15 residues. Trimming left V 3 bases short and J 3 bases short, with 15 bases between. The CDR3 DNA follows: TGTGCCTGGAGCACCAAAACAGGAAACAATCAGCCCCAGCATTTT. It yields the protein CAWSTKTGNNQPQHF. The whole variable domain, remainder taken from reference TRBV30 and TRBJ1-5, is SQTIHQWPATLVQPVGSPLSLECTVEGTSNPNLYWYRQAAGRGLQLLFYSVGIGQISSEVPQNLSASRPQDRQFILSSKKLLLSDSGFYLCAWSTKTGNNQPQHFGDGTRLSIL.

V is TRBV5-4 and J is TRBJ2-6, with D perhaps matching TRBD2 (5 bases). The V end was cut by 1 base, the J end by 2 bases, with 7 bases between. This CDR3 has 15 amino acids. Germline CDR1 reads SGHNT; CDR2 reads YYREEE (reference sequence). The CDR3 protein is CASSLWGAGANVLTF. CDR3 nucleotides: TGTGCCAGCAGCTTGTGGGGAGCTGGGGCCAACGTCCTGACTTTC.

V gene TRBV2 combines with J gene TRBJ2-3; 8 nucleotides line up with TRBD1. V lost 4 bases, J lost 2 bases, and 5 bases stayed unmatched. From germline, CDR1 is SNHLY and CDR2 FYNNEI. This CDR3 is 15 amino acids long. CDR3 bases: TGTGCCAGCAGTGGACAGGGGACTTCCACAGATACGCAGTATTTT. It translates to CASSGQGTSTDTQYF.

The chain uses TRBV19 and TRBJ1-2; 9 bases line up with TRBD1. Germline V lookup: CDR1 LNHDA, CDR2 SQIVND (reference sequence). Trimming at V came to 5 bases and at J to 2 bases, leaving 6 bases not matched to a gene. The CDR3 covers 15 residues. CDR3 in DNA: TGTGCCAGTAGTCACCCGGGACAGGGAAACTATGGCTACACCTTC. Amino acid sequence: CASSHPGQGNYGYTF.

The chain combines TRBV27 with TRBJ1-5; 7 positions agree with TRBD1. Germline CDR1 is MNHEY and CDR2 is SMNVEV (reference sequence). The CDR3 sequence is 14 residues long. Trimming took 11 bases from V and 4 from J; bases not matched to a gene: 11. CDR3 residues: CASRGQLGNQPQHF. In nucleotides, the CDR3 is TGTGCCTCGAGGGGGCAGCTAGGGAATCAGCCCCAGCATTTT.

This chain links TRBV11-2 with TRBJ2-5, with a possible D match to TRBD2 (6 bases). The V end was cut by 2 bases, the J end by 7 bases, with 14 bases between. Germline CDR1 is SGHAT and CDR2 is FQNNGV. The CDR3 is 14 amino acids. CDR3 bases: TGTGCCAGCAGCTTATGGAGGGATGTTGGGACCCAGTACTTC. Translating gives CASSLWRDVGTQYF.

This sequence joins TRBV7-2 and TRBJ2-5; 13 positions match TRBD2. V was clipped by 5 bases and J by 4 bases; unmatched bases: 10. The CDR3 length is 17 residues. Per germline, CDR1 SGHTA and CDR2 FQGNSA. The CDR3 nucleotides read TGTGCCAGCAGCAGGACTAGCGGGGGTTCTATTAGAGAGACCCAGTACTTC. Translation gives CASSRTSGGSIRETQYF.

For the CDR3, the DNA is TGTGCCAGCAGTCGTTATGCCGGCGAGCAGTACTTC. It codes for CASSRYAGEQYF. The rearrangement joins TRBV3-1 (or the pseudogene TRBV3-2) to TRBJ2-7, with D uncertain. Germline V lookup: CDR1 LGHDT, CDR2 YNNKEL (reference sequence). The V end lost 6 bases, the J end lost 6 bases, and 12 bases lay between the germline ends. The CDR3 sequence is 12 residues long.

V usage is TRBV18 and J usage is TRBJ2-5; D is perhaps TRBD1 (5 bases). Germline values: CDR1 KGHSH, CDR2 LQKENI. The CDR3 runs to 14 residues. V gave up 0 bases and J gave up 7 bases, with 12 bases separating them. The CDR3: CASSPPTALTTQYF. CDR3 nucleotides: TGTGCCAGCTCACCACCGACAGCTTTGACGACCCAGTACTTC. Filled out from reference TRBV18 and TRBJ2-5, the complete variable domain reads NAGVMQNPRHLVRRRGQEARLRCSPMKGHSHVYWYRQLPEEGLKFMVYLQKENIIDESGMPKERFSAEFPKEGPSILRIQQVVRGDSAAYFCASSPPTALTTQYFGPGTRLLVL.

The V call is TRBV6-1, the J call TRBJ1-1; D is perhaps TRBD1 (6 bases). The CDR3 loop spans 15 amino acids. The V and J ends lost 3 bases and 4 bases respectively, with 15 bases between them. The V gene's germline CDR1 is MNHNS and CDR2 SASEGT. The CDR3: CASSDRGGRGTEAFF. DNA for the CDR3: TGTGCCAGCAGTGACCGGGGGGGGCGCGGCACTGAAGCTTTCTTT.

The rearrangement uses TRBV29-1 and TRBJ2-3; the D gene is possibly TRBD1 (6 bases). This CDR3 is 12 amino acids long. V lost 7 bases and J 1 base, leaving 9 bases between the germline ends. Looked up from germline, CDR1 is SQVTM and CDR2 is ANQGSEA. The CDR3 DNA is TGCAGCGCTAACAGGGGCACAGATACGCAGTATTTT. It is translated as CSANRGTDTQYF.

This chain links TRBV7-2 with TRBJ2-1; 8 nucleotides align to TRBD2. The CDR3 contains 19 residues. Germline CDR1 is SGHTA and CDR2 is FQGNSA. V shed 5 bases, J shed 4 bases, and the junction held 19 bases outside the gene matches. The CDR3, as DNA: TGTGCCAGCAGCCGCTACCCCCCTTTGAGCGGGGGACTTTACAATGAGCAGTTCTTC. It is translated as CASSRYPPLSGGLYNEQFF.

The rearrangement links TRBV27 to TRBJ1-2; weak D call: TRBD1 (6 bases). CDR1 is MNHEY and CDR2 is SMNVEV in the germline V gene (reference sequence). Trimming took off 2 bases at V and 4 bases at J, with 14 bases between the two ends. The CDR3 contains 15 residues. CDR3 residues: CASSLRGGAAYGYTF. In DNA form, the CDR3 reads TGTGCCAGCAGTTTAAGGGGGGGGGCAGCCTATGGCTACACCTTC.